A selection of T cell receptor beta chains follows, all from one sample in a study of blood T cell repertoires in COVID-19. Sequenced by immunoSEQ multiplex PCR; TCRdb stores in-frame clones only, minus some. The sample shows 160,000 or so clones, about 81% of them seen only once. The sequenced sample consisted of peripheral blood. The receptor set was obtained from a human donor in a cohort sampled during active COVID-19. Both conserved end residues are part of each CDR3. D genes are given only for firm matches. The size entry is marked missing in some rows and otherwise reads once, few, many or a size class.

D: TRBD1
size: NA
V: TRBV30
J: TRBJ2-7
CDR3: CAWSGGTGGFYEQYF
DNA: TGTGCCTGGAGTGGAGGGACAGGGGGGTTCTACGAGCAGTACTTC

D: TRBD2
size: NA
V: TRBV11-2
J: TRBJ2-7
CDR3: CASSPPLSGRPPYEQYF
DNA: TGTGCCAGCAGCCCACCCCTTAGCGGGAGGCCTCCCTACGAGCAGTACTTC

D: TRBD1
size: NA
V: TRBV6-6
J: TRBJ2-2
CDR3: CASSRQGAGELFF
DNA: TGTGCCAGCAGTAGACAGGGGGCCGGGGAGCTGTTTTTT

D: TRBD1
size: few
V: TRBV20-1
J: TRBJ2-7
CDR3: CSASLLRGRLAYEQYF
DNA: TGCAGTGCTAGTCTGTTAAGGGGGCGGCTAGCCTACGAGCAGTACTTC

D: NA
size: NA
V: TRBV7-8
J: TRBJ1-5
CDR3: CASSLAAQPQHF
DNA: TGTGCCAGCAGCCTGGCCGCTCAGCCCCAGCATTTT

D: TRBD2
size: NA
V: TRBV14
J: TRBJ2-1
CDR3: CASSQALAGGFEQFF
DNA: TGTGCCAGCAGCCAAGCCTTAGCGGGAGGGTTTGAGCAGTTCTTC

D: NA
size: NA
V: TRBV28
J: TRBJ2-2
CDR3: CASSFGQGGTGELFF
DNA: TGTGCCAGCAGTTTTGGTCAGGGTGGCACCGGGGAGCTGTTTTTT

D: NA
size: NA
V: TRBV7-8
J: TRBJ2-7
CDR3: CASSLRAGNYEQYF
DNA: TGTGCCAGCAGCTTAAGGGCAGGGAACTACGAGCAGTACTTC

D: TRBD1
size: NA
V: TRBV6-2/TRBV6-3
J: TRBJ1-1
CDR3: CASSYQGGYTEAFF
DNA: TGTGCCAGCAGTTACCAGGGGGGTTATACTGAAGCTTTCTTT

D: NA
size: NA
V: TRBV15
J: TRBJ2-3
CDR3: CATPILAALSTDTQYF
DNA: TGTGCCACCCCTATCTTAGCGGCCCTAAGCACAGATACGCAGTATTTT

D: NA
size: NA
V: TRBV5-1
J: TRBJ2-3
CDR3: CASSLTDIHSDTQYF
DNA: TGCGCCAGCAGCTTGACGGACATCCATTCAGATACGCAGTATTTT

D: TRBD2
size: NA
V: TRBV9
J: TRBJ2-1
CDR3: CASSAHRQRGTSYNEQFF
DNA: TGTGCCAGCAGCGCCCACCGGCAGCGGGGGACGTCCTACAATGAGCAGTTCTTC

D: NA
size: NA
V: TRBV6-6
J: TRBJ1-6
CDR3: CASSYSPGYNSPLHF
DNA: TGTGCCAGCAGTTACAGTCCAGGGTATAATTCACCCCTCCACTTT

D: NA
size: NA
V: TRBV10-3
J: TRBJ1-5
CDR3: CAISEDTIQPQHF
DNA: TGTGCCATCAGTGAGGACACCATTCAGCCCCAGCATTTT

D: TRBD2
size: NA
V: TRBV7-9
J: TRBJ2-1
CDR3: CASSPLAGGLNGDEQFF
DNA: TGTGCCAGCAGCCCCCTGGCGGGAGGTCTAAATGGGGATGAGCAGTTCTTC

D: NA
size: NA
V: TRBV9
J: TRBJ2-1
CDR3: CASSVLQGDNEQFF
DNA: TGTGCCAGCAGCGTACTTCAAGGGGACAATGAGCAGTTCTTC

D: TRBD1
size: NA
V: TRBV7-9
J: TRBJ1-1
CDR3: CASSGTGTGYTEAFF
DNA: TGTGCCAGCAGCGGGACCGGGACAGGCTACACTGAAGCTTTCTTT

D: NA
size: NA
V: TRBV29-1
J: TRBJ2-2
CDR3: CSVVEETNTGELFF
DNA: TGCAGCGTTGTGGAGGAAACGAACACCGGGGAGCTGTTTTTT

D: NA
size: NA
V: TRBV18
J: TRBJ1-5
CDR3: CASSPTGGRDQPQHF
DNA: TGTGCCAGCTCACCAACGGGAGGTCGCGATCAGCCCCAGCATTTT

D: NA
size: NA
V: TRBV11-2
J: TRBJ2-2
CDR3: CASSLVTGQNTGELFF
DNA: TGTGCCAGCAGCTTAGTTACTGGACAGAACACCGGGGAGCTGTTTTTT

D: NA
size: NA
V: TRBV5-6
J: TRBJ1-4
CDR3: CASSFGDSATNEKLFF
DNA: TGTGCCAGCAGTTTTGGTGACAGTGCAACTAATGAAAAACTGTTTTTT

D: TRBD2
size: NA
V: TRBV7-2
J: TRBJ2-7
CDR3: CASSLATSGRAYEQYF
DNA: TGTGCCAGCAGCTTAGCGACTAGCGGGAGAGCCTACGAGCAGTACTTC

D: TRBD2
size: NA
V: TRBV7-2
J: TRBJ2-2
CDR3: CASSLGTSGKAGELFF
DNA: TGTGCCAGCAGCTTAGGGACTAGCGGGAAAGCCGGGGAGCTGTTTTTT

D: TRBD1
size: NA
V: TRBV10-3
J: TRBJ2-3
CDR3: CAISGEGGRENTQYF
DNA: TGTGCCATCAGTGGGGAAGGGGGCAGGGAAAATACGCAGTATTTT

D: NA
size: NA
V: TRBV15
J: TRBJ2-7
CDR3: CATSRDRAGDHEQYF
DNA: TGTGCCACCAGCAGAGATCGGGCAGGGGACCACGAGCAGTACTTC

D: TRBD1
size: many
V: TRBV7-7
J: TRBJ2-7
CDR3: CASSTGTGKYYEQYF
DNA: TGTGCTAGCAGCACGGGGACAGGGAAGTACTACGAGCAGTACTTC

D: NA
size: NA
V: TRBV2
J: TRBJ2-7
CDR3: CASSAFPGEQYF
DNA: TGTGCCAGCAGCGCCTTCCCCGGCGAGCAGTACTTC

D: NA
size: NA
V: TRBV19
J: TRBJ2-7
CDR3: CASKSPFTCEQYF
DNA: TGTGCCAGTAAAAGCCCCTTCACCTGCGAGCAGTACTTC

D: NA
size: NA
V: TRBV28
J: TRBJ2-5
CDR3: CASSVGGSGKTQYF
DNA: TGTGCCAGCAGCGTAGGGGGATCTGGGAAGACCCAGTACTTC

D: TRBD1
size: once
V: TRBV4-3
J: TRBJ1-6
CDR3: CASSQVTGMNSPLHF
DNA: TGCGCCAGCAGCCAGGTGACAGGGATGAACTCACCCCTCCACTTT

D: NA
size: NA
V: TRBV18
J: TRBJ2-1
CDR3: CASSLEGGTYNEQFF
DNA: TGTGCCAGCTCTCTAGAAGGGGGTACCTACAATGAGCAGTTCTTC

D: NA
size: once
V: TRBV11-2
J: TRBJ2-6
CDR3: CASSLDGSGANVLTF
DNA: TGTGCCAGCAGCTTAGACGGCTCTGGGGCCAACGTCCTGACTTTC